The 27 T cell receptor beta chains below all came from one sample that was sequenced in a study of tumor-infiltrating lymphocytes in primary liver carcinoma. Each 20-30 mg portion of unsorted bulk tissue served as the source for co-extraction of RNA and DNA. The investigators made TCR beta cDNA from about 510 ng total RNA, using a constant-region primer. Generation of the TCR beta libraries relied on three nested multiplex PCR rounds using slightly modified ARM-PCR. Researchers ran the first two PCR rounds for roughly 10 cycles each with TRBV1-TRBV30 forward primers and a C-beta reverse primer. TCRdb analysed the multiplex PCR reads with MiXCR anew, one entry per CDR3 protein. The data show more than 100,000 distinct CDR3 sequences, under 70% seen once. Sequenced material: tumor-adjacent normal liver tissue. These receptors all stem from a woman in her sixties or seventies with primary liver carcinoma and hepatitis B virus infection.

Points on this clonotype: At one of its ends the junction is not consistent with the germline gene, which may arise from a read error. The CDR3 DNA follows: TGTACCACCAGTGATTTGATTCGCGGGGTGGTAGGGGCCAACGTCCTGACTTTC. Translating it yields CTTSDLIRGVVGANVLTF. This chain uses TRBV24-1 with TRBJ2-6; D is possibly TRBD2 (6 bases). Germline V gene lookup returns CDR1 KGHDR and CDR2 SFDVKD. CDR3 length: 18 residues.

As to this clonotype: One end of the junction is discordant with germline, which a read error may explain. The V gene is TRBV29-1, the J gene TRBJ1-1; D might be TRBD1 (6 bases). Germline loops: CDR1 SQVTM, CDR2 ANQGSEA. The CDR3 is 13 amino acids. The DNA for the CDR3 is TGCTGCGTCAAAGAGGGGGACGACACTGAAGCTTTCTTT. Residues: CCVKEGDDTEAFF. The complete variable domain, with remaining parts taken from reference TRBV29-1 and TRBJ1-1, reads SAVISQKPSRDICQRGTSLTIQCQVDSQVTMMFWYRQQPGQSLTLIATANQGSEATYESGFVIDKFPISRPNLTFSTLTVSNMSPEDSSIYLCCVKEGDDTEAFFGQGTRLTVV.

Ten or more counts support this clonotype. The rearrangement links TRBV29-1 to TRBJ2-5; D gene ambiguous. The V gene lost 4 bases and the J gene lost 6 bases, with 15 bases spanning the gap. From germline, CDR1 is SQVTM and CDR2 ANQGSEA. This CDR3 region has 13 residues. CDR3 sequence reads: CSVALGGQQTQYF. CDR3 nucleotides: TGCAGCGTTGCCTTGGGCGGCCAGCAGACCCAGTACTTC.

In this sample, this clonotype turned up once. A read error may be the cause here, since a much bigger clone is one base away. The CDR3 does not end in the conserved phenylalanine or tryptophan, so this is likely a read error. The V call is TRBV7-9, the J call TRBJ2-7; D not resolved. The CDR3 has 11 amino acids. CDR1 and CDR2 from the germline V gene are SEHNR and FQNEAQ (reference sequence). V was shortened by 7 bases and J by 0 bases, with 4 bases between the two germline ends. CDR3 sequence (DNA): TGTGCCAGCACCCGCTCCTACGAGCAGTACTGC. This gives the protein CASTRSYEQYC.

For this clonotype: The final CDR3 position lacks the conserved phenylalanine or tryptophan, pointing to a likely read error. The chain carries TRBV5-1 and TRBJ1-1; the D is unclear. The CDR3 contains 13 residues. Germline V CDR1 and CDR2: SGHRS, YFSETQ. The CDR3 DNA follows: TGCGCCAGCAGCTTGGATAGGGTCACTGGAGCTTTCCTT. It translates to CASSLDRVTGAFL.

With regard to this clonotype: One end of the junction fails to match germline, which may point to a read error. The chain has TRBV29-1 and TRBJ2-7; 14 positions match TRBD2. The CDR3 has 16 amino acids. Germline values: CDR1 SQVTM, CDR2 ANQGSEA. The CDR3 here is CSVSGLAGVSAYEQYF. In DNA form, the CDR3 reads TGTAGCGTTTCGGGACTAGCGGGAGTGAGTGCCTACGAGCAGTACTTC.

In the case of this clonotype: Given a much more abundant clone one base away, this may be a read error. The chain joins TRBV7-9 to TRBJ1-1; 8 bases map to TRBD1. This CDR3 spans 14 amino acids. The germline CDR1 and CDR2 sequences are SEHNR and FQNEAQ (reference sequence). CDR3 DNA: TGTGCCAGCAGCGCATCTAACAGGGGGACTGTAGCTTTCTTT. Its protein is CASSASNRGTVAFF. Based on the CDR3 plus reference TRBV7-9 and TRBJ1-1, the full variable domain is DTGVSQNPRHKITKRGQNVTFRCDPISEHNRLYWYRQTLGQGPEFLTYFQNEAQLEKSRLLSDRFSAERPKGSFSTLEIQRTEQGDSAMYLCASSASNRGTVAFFGQGTRLTVV.

The CDR3 is CANRPGTAYGGNQPQHF. Here the CDR3 DNA reads TGTGCCAACAGGCCCGGGACAGCGTATGGTGGCAATCAGCCCCAGCATTTT. This chain uses TRBV12-3 or TRBV12-4 with TRBJ1-5; 7 nucleotides match TRBD1. The CDR3 totals 17 residues. The ends lost 10 bases at V and 2 bases at J; junction bases unmatched: 17.

In this sample, this clonotype turned up a few times. This may arise from a read error, as a much more abundant clone is one base away. The CDR3 nucleotides read TGCGCCAGCAGCTGGACAGCGGGAGGCTCCTACAGTGAGCAGTTCTTC. Translation gives CASSWTAGGSYSEQFF. V usage is TRBV5-1 and J usage is TRBJ2-1; the match to TRBD2 covers 9 bases. The CDR3 consists of 16 residues. Germline assignment: CDR1 SGHRS and CDR2 YFSETQ. Filled out from reference TRBV5-1 and TRBJ2-1, the complete variable domain reads KAGVTQTPRYLIKTRGQQVTLSCSPISGHRSVSWYQQTPGQGLQFLFEYFSETQRNKGNFPGRFSGRQFSNSRSEMNVSTLELGDSALYLCASSWTAGGSYSEQFFGPGTRLTVL.

In this sample, this clonotype turned up many times. The chain couples TRBV30 to TRBJ2-1, with TRBD2 identical over 7 bases. J gave up 10 bases and V 2 bases, and 2 bases lay outside the gene matches. Germline V lookup: CDR1 GTSNPN, CDR2 SVGIG (reference sequence). The CDR3 runs 11 residues. The CDR3 DNA is TGTGCCTGGAGTTGGCGGGGGGAGCAGTTCTTC. Encoded protein: CAWSWRGEQFF.

There are many counts of this clonotype. The V and J genes are TRBV6-1 and TRBJ2-2, with TRBD1 matching over 10 bases. Germline V CDR1 and CDR2: MNHNS, SASEGT. Unmatched junction bases numbered 4, after V lost 9 bases and J lost 3 bases. The CDR3 is 14 amino acids. CDR3 DNA: TGTGCCAGTGGGACAGGGGTAGACACCGGGGAGCTGTTTTTT. Amino acid sequence: CASGTGVDTGELFF.

Regarding this clonotype: No conserved phenylalanine or tryptophan is present at the end of the CDR3, so a read error is the likely explanation. This chain uses TRBV4-1 with TRBJ2-6; a weak D match, TRBD2 (6 bases). Looked up from germline, CDR1 is MGHRA and CDR2 is YSYEKL. CDR3 length equals 17 residues. CDR3 amino acids: CASSQDRRGTGTNVLTI. The CDR3 DNA reads TGCGCCAGCAGCCAAGATCGTAGAGGGACTGGGACCAACGTCCTGACTATC.

This chain links TRBV11-2 with TRBJ1-6; tentatively, D is TRBD1 (5 bases). With 4 bases removed from V and 7 bases from J, the gap between germline ends came to 14 bases. The CDR3 length is 15 residues. Per germline, CDR1 SGHAT and CDR2 FQNNGV. The CDR3 coding sequence is TGTGCCAGCAGCTCGCAGGTCAGGGCCAATTCACCCCTCCACTTT. Amino acids: CASSSQVRANSPLHF.

With regard to this clonotype: At one end the junction does not follow the germline gene, possibly because of a read error. The J gene is TRBJ1-1, the V gene TRBV29-1; D gene unclear. Germline lookup yields CDR1 SQVTM and CDR2 ANQGSEA. The CDR3 covers 14 residues. CDR3 protein: CSVERGRRNTEAIF. In DNA form, the CDR3 reads TGCAGCGTTGAGAGAGGCCGGCGGAACACTGAAGCTATCTTT.

Comments on this clonotype: The CDR3 does not close with the conserved phenylalanine or tryptophan, likely indicating a read error. The V gene is TRBV11-1, the J gene TRBJ1-1; 8 bases are shared with TRBD1. Germline V gene sequence: CDR1 SGHAT, CDR2 FQDESV (reference sequence). The CDR3 length is 15 residues. The DNA of the CDR3 is TGTGCAAGTAGCTACCGACAGGGGCGGAACACTGAAGCTTTCTCT. Translated: CASSYRQGRNTEAFS.

For this clonotype: A read error may be the cause here, since a much bigger clone is one base away. This sequence joins TRBV7-9 and TRBJ2-3; weak D call: TRBD1 (5 bases). Trimming took 5 bases from V and 3 from J, leaving 15 bases between them. The CDR3 covers 15 residues. Germline V lookup: CDR1 SEHNR, CDR2 FQNEAQ (reference sequence). This chain's CDR3 is CASSAAGSWTDTQYF. The CDR3 DNA is TGTGCCAGCAGCGCAGCAGGGTCGTGGACAGATACGCAGTATTTT.

As to this clonotype: Given a much more abundant clone one base away, this may be a read error. The chain combines TRBV12-3 or TRBV12-4 with TRBJ1-4; tentative D call: TRBD1 (5 bases). CDR3 length equals 11 residues. V lost 7 bases to trimming and J lost 8 bases, with 8 bases between them. CDR3 protein: CASNWGEKLFF. The CDR3 DNA is TGTGCCAGCAATTGGGGGGAAAAACTGTTTTTT.

A note on this clonotype: At one of its ends the junction is not consistent with the germline gene, which may arise from a read error. The chain links TRBV4-2 to TRBJ2-7, with D maybe TRBD2 (6 bases). This CDR3 has 16 amino acids. In germline, CDR1 is LGHNA, CDR2 YNFKEQ. The CDR3 loop reads CASSQSQREASYEQYF. The CDR3 DNA reads TGTGCTAGCAGCCAGTCCCAGAGGGAGGCTAGCTACGAGCAGTACTTC.

J is TRBJ2-1 and V is TRBV6-6; 8 bases fit TRBD2. The junction had 16 bases not matched to a gene; V was cut back by 11 bases and J by 13 bases. CDR1 is MNHNY, CDR2 SVGAGI, per germline (reference sequence). This CDR3 has 13 amino acids. The CDR3 loop is CAARPPGGGEQFF. The CDR3 nucleotides read TGTGCCGCACGTCCTCCGGGGGGGGGTGAACAGTTCTTC.

A remark on this clonotype: A much more abundant neighbour one base away suggests this may be a read error. The rearrangement uses TRBV2 and TRBJ2-1; D is possibly TRBD2 (6 bases). Germline CDR1 and CDR2: SNHLY and FYNNEI. V was clipped by 10 bases and J by 1 base, with 14 bases between them. The CDR3 covers 14 residues. The CDR3 DNA reads as TGTGCCATCAACGGGGGACTTTCCTACAATGAGCAGTTCTTC. Its protein is CAINGGLSYNEQFF.

The chain is built from TRBV29-1 and TRBJ2-7; 9 positions match TRBD1. Germline V gene data show CDR1 as SQVTM and CDR2 as ANQGSEA. Trimming cost V 8 bases and J 6 bases; bases outside gene matches: 14. The CDR3 has 14 residues. The CDR3 region is CSLQIQGAVGEQYF. The CDR3 DNA reads TGCAGCCTTCAGATACAGGGGGCGGTTGGCGAGCAGTACTTC.

Points on this clonotype: The junction departs from germline at one end; a sequencing error may be responsible. The chain employs TRBV29-1 and TRBJ1-1, with D hard to call. The CDR3 spans 11 residues. Germline CDR1 is SQVTM and CDR2 is ANQGSEA. DNA for the CDR3: TGCAACGGCTTTATTGACACTGAAACTTTCTTT. Translation gives CNGFIDTETFF.

The rearrangement uses TRBV20-1 and TRBJ2-3; 14 bases are shared with TRBD2. The V gene end was trimmed by 6 bases and the J gene end by 8 bases; junction bases not matched to a gene: 10. Germline CDR1 and CDR2: DFQATT and SNEGSKA (reference sequence). This CDR3 contains 15 residues. The CDR3 DNA sequence: TGCAGTGCCAAAAACATGACTAGCGGGAGGGGTACGCAGTATTTT. Translating gives CSAKNMTSGRGTQYF.

With regard to this clonotype: The junction departs from germline at one end; a sequencing error may be responsible. CDR3 coding DNA: TGTGCCAGCAGTCCCCCTGGATCGAACCATGAGACCCAGTACTTC. Its translation: CASSPPGSNHETQYF. The chain joins TRBV6-6 to TRBJ2-5; D not resolved. This CDR3 comprises 15 residues. Germline V gives CDR1 MNHNY, CDR2 SVGAGI (reference sequence).

The chain combines TRBV6-1 with TRBJ1-5, with TRBD1 matching over 10 bases. From germline, CDR1 is MNHNS and CDR2 SASEGT. This CDR3 comprises 13 residues. The CDR3 spells CVSRDRGRQPQHF. CDR3 sequence (DNA): TGTGTCAGTAGGGACAGGGGAAGACAGCCCCAGCATTTT.

As for this clonotype: One end of the junction fails to match germline, which may point to a read error. The CDR3 DNA reads as TGTGCCAGCAGCCGAGACTTGTGGATCGGGGATCTGTTTTTT. Its protein product is CASSRDLWIGDLFF. V usage is TRBV5-6 and J usage is TRBJ2-2; a weak D match, TRBD2 (5 bases). This CDR3 comprises 14 residues. Germline loops: CDR1 SGHDT, CDR2 YYEEEE.

As concerns this clonotype: This may be a read error: a much more frequent sequence differs by one nucleotide. V gene TRBV29-1 combines with J gene TRBJ2-3; 8 bases fit TRBD2. The V and J ends lost 7 bases and 5 bases, in that order; junction bases with no gene match: 5. This CDR3 has 12 amino acids. The germline gives CDR1 SQVTM, CDR2 ANQGSEA. The chain's CDR3 is CSAGGGIDTQYF. The CDR3 DNA is TGCAGCGCCGGGGGGGGCATAGATACGCAGTATTTT.